These T cell receptor beta chains were read from a single sample in a study of shared clonotypes between healthy human individuals. Some clones are missing from TCRdb's copy, which holds only in-frame ones; the method was immunoSEQ multiplex PCR. The top ten clones hold around 13% of a sample with about 480,000 clones, around 79% of them seen once. Material for sequencing was PBMCs. These receptors originate from a woman between 35 and 50 years old in good health. Some clones in this sample may be carry-over from other donors' samples. CDR3s include the opening cysteine and the closing phenylalanine or tryptophan. The D gene is left open where the match is weak. Some rows have no size entry. The others give once, few or many, or a class for an expanded clone.

>TRBV5-1|TRBJ1-2|-|-
TGCGCCAGCAGCTTGGAAGGTGTGACTAACTATGGCTACACCTTC
CASSLEGVTNYGYTF
>TRBV9|TRBJ2-1|-|-
TGTGCCAGCAGCTCTAGTTGGGAGCAGTTCTTC
CASSSSWEQFF
>TRBV30|TRBJ2-2|TRBD2|-
TGTGCCTGGAGTAGCGGGGCGAACACCGGGGAGCTGTTTTTT
CAWSSGANTGELFF
>TRBV4-1|TRBJ2-7|-|-
TGCGCCAGCAGCCAAGATTTTAACTACGAGCAGTACTTC
CASSQDFNYEQYF
>TRBV6-6|TRBJ1-1|-|-
TGTGCCAGCAGGCGAAGGTCGGACACTGAAGCTTTCTTT
CASRRRSDTEAFF
>TRBV2|TRBJ2-7|TRBD1|-
TGTGCCAGCAGTGACGGGACAGGCCCCTCGGAGCAGTACTTC
CASSDGTGPSEQYF
>TRBV2|TRBJ2-3|TRBD2|-
TGTGCCAGCAGTCAGGGACTAGCGGGAGGTTATGATACGCAGTATTTT
CASSQGLAGGYDTQYF
>TRBV11-2|TRBJ1-4|-|-
TGTGCCAGCAGCTTTACAGGGAAGGAAAAACTGTTTTTT
CASSFTGKEKLFF
>TRBV28|TRBJ1-2|-|few
TGTGCCGTAATGGTGCCCACAAACTATGGCTACACCTTC
CAVMVPTNYGYTF
>TRBV4-1|TRBJ2-2|-|-
TGCGCCAGCAGCTTAAGGCTTTTCGGGGCAGCTCGGGACACCGGGGAGCTGTTTTTT
CASSLRLFGAARDTGELFF
>TRBV7-9|TRBJ1-4|TRBD1|-
TGTGCCAGCAGCCAATCCGACAGGGGGCTGACTAATGAAAAACTGTTTTTT
CASSQSDRGLTNEKLFF
>TRBV6-5|TRBJ2-4|-|few
TGTGCCACCCAGACAGTAGCCAAAAACATTCAGTACTTC
CATQTVAKNIQYF
>TRBV9|TRBJ2-3|TRBD1|-
TGTGCCAGCAGTGAGGCAGGACAGGTTAGCACAGATACGCAGTATTTT
CASSEAGQVSTDTQYF
>TRBV25-1|TRBJ2-7|-|-
TGTGCCAGCAGTGAATCATTTGGGAGCTCCTACGAGCAGTACTTC
CASSESFGSSYEQYF
>TRBV6-5|TRBJ2-7|-|-
TGTGCCAGCAGTTACGAGACACAGCAGTACTTC
CASSYETQQYF
>TRBV28|TRBJ2-2|TRBD2|-
TGTGCCAGCAGTTTCCCTCTAGCGGGAGGGGGGGAATACACCGGGGAGCTGTTTTTT
CASSFPLAGGGEYTGELFF
>TRBV7-6|TRBJ1-4|-|-
TGTGCCAGCAGCTTAGGCCGAATCAGGGGTACCCTAATTGCAACTAATGAAAAACTGTTTTTT
CASSLGRIRGTLIATNEKLFF
>TRBV5-1|TRBJ1-3|-|-
TGCGCCAGCAGCTCGATAGGACTTGTCTCTGGAAACACCATATATTTT
CASSSIGLVSGNTIYF
>TRBV5-4|TRBJ2-2|-|-
TGTGCCAGCAGCCAGACTAGGGAAACCGGGGAGCTGTTTTTT
CASSQTRETGELFF
>TRBV7-3|TRBJ2-1|TRBD2|-
TGTGCCAGCAGCATGGGACTAGCGGGCAAATACAATGAGCAGTTCTTC
CASSMGLAGKYNEQFF
>TRBV5-1|TRBJ2-3|-|-
TGCGCCAGCAGCTTCCGGACAGCAAACACAGATACGCAGTATTTT
CASSFRTANTDTQYF
>TRBV30|TRBJ2-1|TRBD2|-
TGTGCCTGGAGTCTCCTGGGACTAGTGAGTAGTGAGCAGTTCTTC
CAWSLLGLVSSEQFF
>TRBV4-3|TRBJ2-1|TRBD2|-
TGCGCCAGCAGCCAAGAGGCGATTCCGGGACTAGCGGGAGTAGGATCCTACAATGAGCAGTTCTTC
CASSQEAIPGLAGVGSYNEQFF
>TRBV5-1|TRBJ2-1|-|-
TGCGCCAGCAGCTCTGGGGGGAACACCTACAATGAGCAGTTCTTC
CASSSGGNTYNEQFF
>TRBV4-1|TRBJ1-1|-|once
TGCGCCAGCAGCCAACACGGCCGGGGCTTCGGCACTGAAGCTTTCTTT
CASSQHGRGFGTEAFF
>TRBV18|TRBJ2-2|-|-
TGTGCCAGCTCACCAGCGTCTAGCAGGAACACCGGGGAGCTGTTTTTT
CASSPASSRNTGELFF